This TCR beta chain originates from a study of T-cell memory formation after mild COVID-19. TCRdb fed the 5' RACE reads into MiXCR, producing one record per CDR3 protein. Here the sample spans 500,000 to 550,000 distinct CDR3 sequences, around 20% being singletons. This CDR3 spans 13 amino acids. Germline V gene lookup returns CDR1 SGHDN and CDR2 FVKESK. V was cut by 3 bases and J by 4 bases, with 8 bases left in between. The table lists this clonotype with a few counts. The specimen was PBMCs or a T cell subset sorted from them (not recorded which). This sequence joins TRBV14 and TRBJ2-3; no clear D gene. This TCR came from an adult woman who had mild COVID-19 (a few samples of this study predate the infection). Cell type and time point are not known. CDR3 loop: CASSQLFADTQYF. In DNA, the CDR3 is TGTGCCAGCAGCCAGTTGTTTGCAGATACGCAGTATTTT. Drawing the rest from reference TRBV14 and TRBJ2-3, the complete variable domain is EAGVTQFPSHSVIEKGQTVTLRCDPISGHDNLYWYRRVMGKEIKFLLHFVKESKQDESGMPNNRFLAERTGGTYSTLKVQPAELEDSGVYFCASSQLFADTQYFGPGTRLTVL.